The clone carrying this T cell receptor beta chain was detected ten times or more. Its antigen is still unknown. Germline CDR1 reads SEHNR; CDR2 reads FQNEAQ (reference sequence). The V and J ends lost 0 bases and 4 bases respectively, with 12 bases between them. The CDR3 sequence is 16 residues long. This entry is derived from a study of early T cells in non-severe SARS-CoV-2 infection. For the study at large: The input, bulk RNA from unsorted whole blood, was sequenced, and chains were unpaired.

Study conclusions and caveats: Matching with VDJdb favored anti-spike CD8 responses (missing private and CD4 specificities).

The protocol attached unique molecular identifiers to individual cDNA molecules. TCRdb passed the 5' RACE reads through MiXCR, listing each CDR3 protein once. This sample has some 45,000 distinct CDR3 sequences, with around 4% found just once. The clonotype comes from an adult who was a healthcare worker with PCR-confirmed SARS-CoV-2 infection or an uninfected control (not recorded which). Source material: whole blood. The chain carries TRBV7-9 and TRBJ2-2; D is undetermined. CDR3 DNA sequence: TGTGCCAGCAGCTTAGCGGGCAGGACCGCCACCGGGGAGCTGTTTTTT. Amino acid sequence: CASSLAGRTATGELFF.